This T cell receptor (beta chain) was recorded in a study of T cell responses to AZD1222 COVID-19 vaccine. In regard to this clone: Its cognate antigen is unknown.

Study-level results: Baseline testing showed seropositivity in only a handful of AZD1222 recipients. Spike-specific TCR depth and breadth grew after two AZD1222 doses. White British ancestry dominated among donors, who included more females, and clonal diversity was possibly underestimated.

Method: immunoSEQ multiplex PCR; TCRdb's copy keeps in-frame clones and lacks some. Of tens of thousands of clones listed, around 89% are singletons. The clonotype comes from an adult who received the AZD1222 COVID-19 vaccine. The starting material was peripheral blood, obtained 28 days after the second AZD1222 dose.

The DNA of the CDR3 is TGCGCCAGCAGCCAAGATATGGGGACAGTTGAAAAACTGTTTTTT. Translation: CASSQDMGTVEKLFF. The rearrangement uses TRBV4-3 and TRBJ1-4; 7 bases are a match to TRBD1. The length of the CDR3 is 15 residues. The V segment lost 0 bases and the J segment 7 bases; nucleotides outside the gene matches: 5. Germline CDR1 and CDR2: LGHNA and YSLEER.